This record looks at one T cell receptor (beta chain) sequence and its context. What it binds is unknown. Trimming left V 5 bases short and J 5 bases short, with 16 bases between. The CDR3 contains 14 residues. Germline-derived CDR1 and CDR2 are SGHRS and YFSETQ. The study treated chemo-refractory metastatic non-small-cell lung cancer patients with focal radiation plus ipilimumab CTLA-4 blockade. Measured with immunoSEQ multiplex PCR; TCRdb has only the in-frame clones, and not every one. The sample records approximately 52,000 clones, about four fifths being singletons. The data stem from a study of radiotherapy plus CTLA-4 blockade in lung cancer. Background on the study: An objective response was seen in around a sixth of patients, and disease control in 25% to 40%.

Broader study findings: After treatment with radiotherapy plus ipilimumab, TCR clones that came from the tumor expanded in blood. Interferon-beta and early blood T cell clone dynamics reportedly predicted response best.

The chain combines TRBV5-1 with TRBJ2-5, with a possible D match to TRBD2 (6 bases). This receptor was obtained from a human donor with non-small cell lung cancer who had a complete response to radiotherapy plus ipilimumab. The input for sequencing was peripheral blood, taken from a patient treated with radiotherapy plus ipilimumab. The CDR3 DNA reads as TGCGCCAGCAGATTGACGTTCCGGGAGGAGACCCAGTACTTC. This sequence encodes CASRLTFREETQYF.